This T cell receptor (beta chain) stems from a study of blood T cell repertoires in COVID-19. Overall study: Acute and convalescent COVID-19 samples came from the United States, Italy and Spain. In each case, the material was cDNA or gDNA derived from T cells, B-cell-depleted T cells, or PBMCs.

The germline V gene encodes CDR1 LNHNV and CDR2 YYDKDF (reference sequence). The ends were cut back, 5 bases at V and 7 bases at J, with 12 bases in the middle. This CDR3 contains 13 residues. In its sample, this clone was seen once. Those enrolled in Seattle joined during active infection and were followed longitudinally afterward. Authors' analysis steps: Estimated nucleated cell counts came from reference gene primer amplification. Profiled with immunoSEQ multiplex PCR; TCRdb holds only in-frame clones, not every one. The V and J calls and clone size were taken over from that table, and D and trimming were inferred from the DNA. The data contain about 200,000 clones, about 85% of them singletons.

Specimen: peripheral blood. The chain joins TRBV15 to TRBJ1-5; D call uncertain. This TCR was sampled from a man between 60 and 75 years old with COVID-19, enrolled during active disease. The CDR3 DNA reads TGTGCCACCAGCCCGGTTGTCGAGCAGCCCCAGCATTTT. It translates to CATSPVVEQPQHF.